The 20 T cell receptor beta chains listed next were all sequenced from one sample in a study of cytomegalovirus exposure and HLA in healthy donors. The PCR used 60 Vbeta and 13 Jbeta primers. The table came from immunoSEQ multiplex PCR; TCRdb's copy has only in-frame clones and leaves some out. The sample includes about 140,000 clones. Source material: PBMCs. The source of these receptors is a male donor in good health and CMV-seronegative.

CDR3: CASSLSLGQGPNTGELFF. CDR3 nucleotide sequence: TGTGCCAGCAGCTTAAGTCTCGGGCAGGGCCCGAACACCGGGGAGCTGTTTTTT. The rearrangement links TRBV7-9 to TRBJ2-2; possibly TRBD1 for D (5 bases). The CDR3 totals 18 residues. Germline V gene lookup returns CDR1 SEHNR and CDR2 FQNEAQ (reference sequence). Trimming removed 2 bases at V and 0 bases at J, with 16 bases between. The entire variable domain, with the rest obtained from reference TRBV7-9 and TRBJ2-2, is as follows: DTGVSQNPRHKITKRGQNVTFRCDPISEHNRLYWYRQTLGQGPEFLTYFQNEAQLEKSRLLSDRFSAERPKGSFSTLEIQRTEQGDSAMYLCASSLSLGQGPNTGELFFGEGSRLTVL.

The V call is TRBV5-1, the J call TRBJ2-5; D is ambiguous. This CDR3 region has 14 residues. Germline-derived CDR1 and CDR2 are SGHRS and YFSETQ. Between the trimmed V and J ends, which lost 0 bases and 6 bases, there was a span of 12 bases. CDR3 amino acids: CASSLEASMKTQYF. The CDR3 coding sequence is TGCGCCAGCAGCTTGGAGGCTAGTATGAAGACCCAGTACTTC.

The chain is built from TRBV19 and TRBJ1-1, with TRBD1 matching over 7 bases. This CDR3 is built from 14 residues. Per germline, CDR1 LNHDA and CDR2 SQIVND (reference sequence). After removal of 4 bases from V and 4 bases from J, the junction contained 6 bases not matched to a gene. The CDR3 reads CASSNRGGITEAFF. In nucleotides, the CDR3 is TGTGCCAGTAGTAACAGGGGAGGAATCACTGAAGCTTTCTTT.

CDR3 sequence (DNA): TGTGCCTGGGGGGTGGGGCTCTCTGGAAACACCATATATTTT. Translating gives CAWGVGLSGNTIYF. The chain recombines TRBV30 with TRBJ1-3, with a tentative D call TRBD1 (5 bases). Germline V CDR1 and CDR2: GTSNPN, SVGIG (reference sequence). The CDR3 totals 14 residues. V was trimmed by 5 bases and J by 0 bases, leaving 11 bases between them.

J is TRBJ1-6 and V is TRBV21-1. TRBV21-1 is a pseudogene segment. The CDR3 spans 15 residues. The chain's CDR3 is CASSHDCLFNSPLHF. The DNA of the CDR3 is TGTGCCAGCAGCCACGACTGCCTTTTTAATTCACCCCTCCACTTT.

The CDR3 region is CASSPQGGTGGRSPLHF. The CDR3 DNA reads TGTGCCAGCAGCCCCCAAGGAGGGACAGGGGGCAGGTCACCCCTCCACTTT. The V and J genes are TRBV28 and TRBJ1-6; 12 bases agree with TRBD1. The CDR3 sequence is 17 residues long. Losses at the gene ends were 6 bases for V and 10 bases for J; bases not matched to a gene: 13. Germline lookup yields CDR1 MDHEN and CDR2 SYDVKM.

The chain links TRBV7-6 to TRBJ2-1; D gene ambiguous. Germline lookup yields CDR1 SGHVS and CDR2 FNYEAQ. V shed 0 bases and J shed 6 bases, with 9 bases lying between them. CDR3 size: 14 residues. CDR3 sequence reads: CASSLAVPGNEQFF. Here the CDR3 DNA reads TGTGCCAGCAGCTTAGCGGTACCGGGCAATGAGCAGTTCTTC.

The J gene is TRBJ2-5, the V gene TRBV18; TRBD1 agrees at 9 bases. CDR3 length: 16 amino acids. The V segment lost 8 bases and the J segment 5 bases; nucleotides outside the gene matches: 15. The germline V gene has CDR1 KGHSH and CDR2 LQKENI. This CDR3 reads CASTTADRGFGETQYF. The DNA for the CDR3 is TGTGCCAGCACAACCGCGGACAGGGGTTTTGGGGAGACCCAGTACTTC. The full variable domain, in which reference TRBV18 and TRBJ2-5 provide the parts outside the CDR3, is NAGVMQNPRHLVRRRGQEARLRCSPMKGHSHVYWYRQLPEEGLKFMVYLQKENIIDESGMPKERFSAEFPKEGPSILRIQQVVRGDSAAYFCASTTADRGFGETQYFGPGTRLLVL.

This chain links TRBV7-6 with TRBJ2-2; weak D call: TRBD1 (5 bases). The CDR3 loop spans 16 amino acids. The V gene lost 2 bases and the J gene lost 1 base, with 11 bases spanning the gap. Looked up from germline, CDR1 is SGHVS and CDR2 is FNYEAQ. CDR3 nucleotides: TGTGCCAGCAGCTTATACGACAGCTTGAACACCGGGGAGCTGTTTTTT. As protein: CASSLYDSLNTGELFF.

The chain has TRBV2 and TRBJ2-1, with a tentative D call TRBD1 (6 bases). This CDR3 contains 16 residues. CDR1 is SNHLY, CDR2 FYNNEI, per germline. Trimming pared 2 bases from V and 2 bases from J, leaving 13 bases between. DNA of the CDR3: TGTGCCAGCAGTGAAAGGGCAGGGGACCCCTACAATGAGCAGTTCTTC. It specifies CASSERAGDPYNEQFF. Supplemented by reference TRBV2 and TRBJ2-1, the full variable domain reads EPEVTQTPSHQVTQMGQEVILRCVPISNHLYFYWYRQILGQKVEFLVSFYNNEISEKSEIFDDQFSVERPDGSNFTLKIRSTKLEDSAMYFCASSERAGDPYNEQFFGPGTRLTVL.

This sequence joins TRBV5-1 and TRBJ2-3; D possibly corresponds to TRBD2 (6 bases). This CDR3 has 15 amino acids. Germline V gene lookup returns CDR1 SGHRS and CDR2 YFSETQ. V was shortened by 4 bases and J by 1 base, with 13 bases between the two germline ends. In DNA form, the CDR3 reads TGCGCCAGCAGCGGAACATGGGGGGGCACAGATACGCAGTATTTT. It encodes CASSGTWGGTDTQYF.

This rearrangement joins TRBV19 to TRBJ2-2; 8 bases match TRBD1. This CDR3 is 16 amino acids long. V was clipped by 5 bases and J by 1 base; unmatched bases: 6. Germline CDR1 is LNHDA and CDR2 is SQIVND (reference sequence). CDR3 sequence (DNA): TGTGCCAGTAGTCCAACCGGGACAGGGAACACCGGGGAGCTGTTTTTT. This sequence encodes CASSPTGTGNTGELFF.

This chain links TRBV27 with TRBJ2-1, with 8 bases fitting TRBD2. V lost 7 bases and J lost 5; bases outside the gene matches: 10. CDR3 length: 15 residues. The V gene's germline CDR1 is MNHEY and CDR2 SMNVEV (reference sequence). The CDR3 region has the DNA TGTGCCAGCACGGCTTTTAGCGGGATCCACAATGAGCAGTTCTTC. Its translation is CASTAFSGIHNEQFF.

The chain uses TRBV6-5 and TRBJ2-3, with TRBD1 identical over 7 bases. The V and J ends lost 8 bases and 3 bases, in that order; junction bases with no gene match: 5. The CDR3 is made up of 13 amino acids. CDR1 is MNHEY and CDR2 is SVGAGI in the germline V gene. CDR3 sequence reads: CASFGTATDTQYF. The CDR3 nucleotides read TGTGCCAGCTTCGGGACAGCTACAGATACGCAGTATTTT.

The chain is built from TRBV7-9 and TRBJ1-5, with D possibly matching TRBD1 (6 bases). V was pared by 5 bases and J by 5 bases, with 13 bases between. CDR3 size: 14 residues. CDR1 and CDR2 (germline): SEHNR, FQNEAQ (reference sequence). The CDR3 sequence is CASSIQGYDQPQHF. The CDR3 nucleotides read TGTGCCAGCAGCATCCAGGGGTACGATCAGCCCCAGCATTTT.

The genes are TRBV5-6 and TRBJ2-7, with D possibly matching TRBD1 (5 bases). The germline V and J ends were trimmed by 4 bases and 3 bases, with 11 bases remaining between them. The CDR3 covers 13 residues. CDR1 is SGHDT, CDR2 YYEEEE, per germline. The CDR3 region has the DNA TGTGCCAGCAGCCCAGGACAACACTACGAGCAGTACTTC. Protein product: CASSPGQHYEQYF.

V usage is TRBV5-1 and J usage is TRBJ2-7, with 7 bases lining up with TRBD1. The CDR3 has 14 residues. Per the germline V gene, CDR1 is SGHRS and CDR2 is YFSETQ. V dropped 4 bases and J dropped 7; count of bases not matched to a gene: 11. CDR3 nucleotide sequence: TGCGCCAGCAGCCCCAGACAGGGAATGGGGGAGCAGTACTTC. It codes for CASSPRQGMGEQYF.

This chain links TRBV7-2 with TRBJ1-2; unclear D gene. Trimming left V 4 bases short and J 5 bases short, with 11 bases between. This CDR3 contains 13 residues. Germline V gene lookup returns CDR1 SGHTA and CDR2 FQGNSA. CDR3 region: CASSYRRRYGYTF. DNA of the CDR3: TGTGCCAGCAGCTACCGCCGGCGGTATGGCTACACCTTC.

CDR3 residues: CASSPDKMNTEAFF. The CDR3 DNA sequence: TGTGCCAGCAGCCCGGACAAAATGAACACTGAAGCTTTCTTT. This chain connects TRBV5-6 to TRBJ1-1; possibly TRBD1 for D (5 bases). Germline loops: CDR1 SGHDT, CDR2 YYEEEE. V lost 4 bases and J lost 0, with 10 bases in between. The CDR3 totals 14 residues.

The V gene is TRBV29-1, the J gene TRBJ1-1, with a possible D match to TRBD1 (5 bases). Germline lookup yields CDR1 SQVTM and CDR2 ANQGSEA. The V and J ends lost 0 bases and 4 bases respectively, with 9 bases between them. This CDR3 spans 13 amino acids. CDR3 in DNA: TGCAGCGTTGAAGAGGGGGGGATCACTGAAGCTTTCTTT. The encoded protein is CSVEEGGITEAFF.